One and the same sample provided the 27 T cell receptor beta chains below, sequenced in a study of cytomegalovirus exposure and HLA in healthy donors. The primer mix had 60 Vbeta and 13 Jbeta primers. The assay was immunoSEQ multiplex PCR, and TCRdb's table has in-frame clones only and misses some. The sample lists around 91,000 clones; around 60% were seen once. The source material was PBMCs. These receptors all stem from a man in his 60s in good health and CMV-seronegative.

The chain has TRBV7-2 and TRBJ2-1; weak D call: TRBD2 (5 bases). This CDR3 is built from 15 residues. V lost 2 bases and J 5 bases, leaving 13 bases between the germline ends. Germline CDR1 reads SGHTA; CDR2 reads FQGNSA. The DNA of the CDR3 is TGTGCCAGCAGCTTAATAGCGAAGTCGGACAATGAGCAGTTCTTC. Its protein product is CASSLIAKSDNEQFF.

CDR3 protein: CASREGFYEQYF. The CDR3 coding sequence is TGTGCCAGCAGGGAGGGGTTCTACGAGCAGTACTTC. The chain joins TRBV2 to TRBJ2-7; D might be TRBD2 (6 bases). V lost 6 bases, J lost 3 bases, and 9 bases lay in between. Per the germline V gene, CDR1 is SNHLY and CDR2 is FYNNEI. The CDR3 has 12 amino acids.

CDR3: CASSEGQFYEQYF. The CDR3 nucleotides are TGTGCCAGCAGTGAGGGGCAGTTCTACGAGCAGTACTTC. The rearrangement links TRBV2 to TRBJ2-7; D may be TRBD1 (5 bases). V dropped 3 bases and J dropped 3 bases, with 9 bases sitting between them. Germline CDR1 and CDR2: SNHLY and FYNNEI. This CDR3 is 13 amino acids long. Using reference TRBV2 and TRBJ2-7 for the parts outside the CDR3, the full variable domain is EPEVTQTPSHQVTQMGQEVILRCVPISNHLYFYWYRQILGQKVEFLVSFYNNEISEKSEIFDDQFSVERPDGSNFTLKIRSTKLEDSAMYFCASSEGQFYEQYFGPGTRLTVT.

This chain joins TRBV2 and TRBJ2-3, with TRBD2 as a possible D gene (5 bases). From germline, CDR1 is SNHLY and CDR2 FYNNEI. CDR3 length: 15 residues. V was clipped by 6 bases and J by 2 bases, with 15 bases between them. The CDR3 nucleotides read TGTGCCAGCAGACAAGAGCGGAGTTACACAGATACGCAGTATTTT. Translated: CASRQERSYTDTQYF.

V is TRBV5-1 and J is TRBJ1-2; D gene unclear. The CDR3 loop spans 16 amino acids. The germline V gene has CDR1 SGHRS and CDR2 YFSETQ. Trimming pared 0 bases from V and 8 bases from J, leaving 20 bases between. The CDR3 DNA reads TGCGCCAGCAGCTTGGGTGTCTTAGCGGGCCAAGGGGGCTACACCTTC. Translation gives CASSLGVLAGQGGYTF. Full variable domain (outside the CDR3, taken from reference TRBV5-1 and TRBJ1-2): KAGVTQTPRYLIKTRGQQVTLSCSPISGHRSVSWYQQTPGQGLQFLFEYFSETQRNKGNFPGRFSGRQFSNSRSEMNVSTLELGDSALYLCASSLGVLAGQGGYTFGSGTRLTVV.

The chain joins TRBV2 to TRBJ1-2, with 10 bases aligning to TRBD1. Germline V CDR1 and CDR2: SNHLY, FYNNEI. The CDR3 runs to 14 residues. Trimming at V came to 5 bases and at J to 5 bases, leaving 5 bases not matched to a gene. CDR3 coding DNA: TGTGCCAGCAGTACGGTGGGACAGGGGTATGGCTACACCTTC. The encoded protein is CASSTVGQGYGYTF.

Concerning this clone: Other DNA sequences in this sample translate to the same CDR3. The gene calls are TRBV19 and TRBJ1-2; 8 bases map to TRBD1. Germline V gene data show CDR1 as LNHDA and CDR2 as SQIVND (reference sequence). The CDR3 is 14 amino acids. J was trimmed by 7 bases and V by 3 bases; bases with no gene match: 7. CDR3 bases: TGTGCCAGTAGTATCGGCCAGGGGGCCGGTGGCTACACCTTC. This sequence encodes CASSIGQGAGGYTF.

V and J are TRBV7-6 and TRBJ2-5; TRBD2 matches at 9 bases. V gave up 8 bases and J gave up 3 bases; unmatched junction bases: 13. The CDR3 is 16 amino acids. Germline-derived CDR1 and CDR2 are SGHVS and FNYEAQ. The CDR3: CASSQGASGKKETQYF. CDR3 bases: TGTGCCAGCTCCCAAGGGGCTAGCGGGAAAAAAGAGACCCAGTACTTC.

This clone was picked up a small number of times. The chain recombines TRBV28 with TRBJ2-5; 10 bases agree with TRBD1. Judging by the DNA end, TRBJ2-7 fits better; the J call may be wrong. In germline, CDR1 is MDHEN, CDR2 SYDVKM. The CDR3 runs 16 residues. In DNA, the CDR3 is TGTGCCAGCAGTCCTGCATTTGGGACAGGGGTTTACGAGCAGTACTTC. Residues: CASSPAFGTGVYEQYF.

The chain combines TRBV28 with TRBJ2-7; TRBD2 might be the D (6 bases). The CDR3 has 14 residues. V lost 6 bases and J lost 2, with 14 bases in between. The germline gives CDR1 MDHEN, CDR2 SYDVKM. The chain's CDR3 is CASSYGGRAYEQYF. CDR3 in DNA: TGTGCCAGCAGCTACGGAGGGAGAGCCTACGAGCAGTACTTC.

The gene calls are TRBV9 and TRBJ2-5, with 12 bases identical to TRBD2. Germline assignment: CDR1 SGDLS and CDR2 YYNGEE. V lost 2 bases, J lost 5 bases, and 7 bases stayed unmatched. The CDR3 extends over 16 amino acids. CDR3 protein: CASSVSTSGSGETQYF. In nucleotides, the CDR3 is TGTGCCAGCAGCGTCTCGACTAGCGGGAGTGGCGAGACCCAGTACTTC.

The sample holds a few counts of this clone. The V gene is TRBV9, the J gene TRBJ2-6, with 10 bases identical to TRBD1. This CDR3 comprises 17 residues. Germline assignment: CDR1 SGDLS and CDR2 YYNGEE. Losses at the gene ends were 4 bases for V and 2 bases for J; bases not matched to a gene: 6. CDR3 bases: TGTGCCAGCAGCCCCGGGACAGGGGCGGCTGGGGCCAACGTCCTGACTTTC. It specifies CASSPGTGAAGANVLTF. Using reference TRBV9 and TRBJ2-6 for the parts outside the CDR3, the full variable domain is DSGVTQTPKHLITATGQRVTLRCSPRSGDLSVYWYQQSLDQGLQFLIQYYNGEERAKGNILERFSAQQFPDLHSELNLSSLELGDSALYFCASSPGTGAAGANVLTFGAGSRLTVL.

The chain carries TRBV11-3 and TRBJ1-1; weak D call: TRBD1 (6 bases). The CDR3 runs 14 residues. V was trimmed by 5 bases and J by 0 bases, leaving 10 bases between them. Germline values: CDR1 SGHNT, CDR2 YENEEA. The CDR3 DNA follows: TGTGCCAGCAGCCTCGACAGGCTGAACACTGAAGCTTTCTTT. Amino acid sequence: CASSLDRLNTEAFF.

The rearrangement links TRBV7-6 to TRBJ2-1; 10 bases are a match to TRBD1. Germline V CDR1 and CDR2: SGHVS, FNYEAQ. With 3 bases clipped from V and 8 bases from J, the junction kept 13 bases outside the gene matches. This CDR3 has 17 residues. The CDR3: CASSFYQGTGDSDEQFF. In DNA form, the CDR3 reads TGTGCCAGCAGCTTTTACCAGGGGACAGGGGACAGTGATGAGCAGTTCTTC.

This clone was recorded only once. The chain combines TRBV5-6 with TRBJ2-3; 10 nucleotides match TRBD2. V lost 4 bases and J lost 3; bases outside the gene matches: 14. CDR1 and CDR2 (germline): SGHDT, YYEEEE. The CDR3 has 18 residues. In nucleotides, the CDR3 is TGTGCCAGCAGCGCCGCTAGCGGGAGTAGCGTTAGAACAGATACGCAGTATTTT. Residues: CASSAASGSSVRTDTQYF. The variable domain in full, completed from reference TRBV5-6 and TRBJ2-3, reads DAGVTQSPTHLIKTRGQQVTLRCSPKSGHDTVSWYQQALGQGPQFIFQYYEEEERQRGNFPDRFSGHQFPNYSSELNVNALLLGDSALYLCASSAASGSSVRTDTQYFGPGTRLTVL.

This clone has more than one count but fewer than ten. V gene TRBV7-9 combines with J gene TRBJ2-1, with TRBD2 matching 8 bases. This CDR3 comprises 15 residues. CDR1 and CDR2 (germline): SEHNR, FQNEAQ (reference sequence). The V and J ends lost 5 bases and 9 bases, in that order; junction bases with no gene match: 12. The CDR3 sequence is CASSTPSRGGAEQFF. The CDR3 DNA follows: TGTGCCAGCAGCACACCGTCCCGGGGGGGAGCTGAGCAGTTCTTC.

This clone was counted a single time. The chain joins TRBV5-1 to TRBJ2-7; 10 bases match TRBD2. Unmatched junction bases numbered 3, after V lost 0 bases and J lost 3 bases. CDR1 and CDR2 (germline): SGHRS, YFSETQ. The CDR3 covers 15 residues. Here the CDR3 DNA reads TGCGCCAGCAGCTTGGAGCTAGCGGGAGACTACGAGCAGTACTTC. Protein: CASSLELAGDYEQYF.

V usage is TRBV5-1 and J usage is TRBJ2-1, with TRBD2 as a possible D gene (6 bases). V lost 1 base and J 9 bases, leaving 14 bases between the germline ends. The CDR3 consists of 14 residues. CDR1 and CDR2 (germline): SGHRS, YFSETQ. CDR3 in amino acids: CASSLTTGEGEQFF. In nucleotides, the CDR3 is TGCGCCAGCAGCTTGACTACGGGAGAAGGTGAGCAGTTCTTC.

As concerns this clone: At one of its ends the junction is not consistent with the germline gene, which may arise from a read error. The chain recombines TRBV4-2 with TRBJ2-5; D is perhaps TRBD1 (6 bases). CDR3 length equals 15 residues. Germline loops: CDR1 LGHNA, CDR2 YNFKEQ. CDR3: CASSQDGQHQEAQYF. The CDR3 DNA follows: TGTGCCAGCAGCCAAGATGGACAGCACCAAGAGGCCCAGTACTTC.

This clone was picked up one time. V usage is TRBV25-1 and J usage is TRBJ2-2; D gene unclear. Trimming left V 7 bases short and J 1 base short, with 10 bases between. Germline V gene data show CDR1 as MGHDK and CDR2 as SYGVNS. This CDR3 region has 14 residues. For the CDR3, the DNA is TGTGCCAGCACTGGCAGATTGAACACCGGGGAGCTGTTTTTT. It translates to CASTGRLNTGELFF.

The rearrangement links TRBV6-1 to TRBJ2-5; weak D call: TRBD2 (5 bases). The assigned J gene may be wrong: the sequence end matches TRBJ2-7 better. Germline CDR1 reads MNHNS; CDR2 reads SASEGT. This CDR3 comprises 14 residues. CDR3 sequence: CASSGLPHSYEQYF. In nucleotides, the CDR3 is TGTGCCAGCAGCGGACTGCCCCACTCCTACGAGCAGTACTTC.

CDR3: CASSPRVAGDPDGNEQFF. The DNA for the CDR3 is TGTGCCAGCAGCCCCCGGGTAGCGGGAGACCCAGACGGTAATGAGCAGTTCTTC. The chain carries TRBV7-9 and TRBJ2-1; 9 nucleotides match TRBD2. The CDR3 covers 18 residues. V lost 5 bases, J lost 7 bases, and 18 bases stayed unmatched. Germline V gene sequence: CDR1 SEHNR, CDR2 FQNEAQ (reference sequence).

The rearrangement links TRBV5-1 to TRBJ2-7; 14 nucleotides line up with TRBD2. This CDR3 spans 14 amino acids. The germline CDR1 and CDR2 sequences are SGHRS and YFSETQ. V lost 3 bases and J lost 5; bases outside the gene matches: 1. CDR3 DNA sequence: TGCGCCAGCAGCTCGGGACTAGCGGGAGACGAGCAGTACTTC. The encoded protein is CASSSGLAGDEQYF.

This chain joins TRBV19 and TRBJ1-2, with D perhaps TRBD1 (6 bases). V was shortened by 4 bases and J by 4 bases, with 19 bases between the two germline ends. CDR3 size: 16 residues. Germline-derived CDR1 and CDR2 are LNHDA and SQIVND (reference sequence). The CDR3 reads CASSTQRPTGSYGYTF. The CDR3 DNA follows: TGTGCCAGTAGTACACAAAGACCTACAGGGTCCTATGGCTACACCTTC.

This clone was counted between two and nine times. The chain is built from TRBV9 and TRBJ2-7; D call uncertain. The CDR3 loop spans 16 amino acids. Between the trimmed V and J ends, which lost 0 bases and 3 bases, there was a span of 16 bases. Germline V CDR1 and CDR2: SGDLS, YYNGEE. CDR3 loop: CASSVGENLLFYEQYF. The CDR3 DNA sequence: TGTGCCAGCAGCGTAGGTGAGAACCTCCTATTCTACGAGCAGTACTTC. Drawing the rest from reference TRBV9 and TRBJ2-7, the complete variable domain is DSGVTQTPKHLITATGQRVTLRCSPRSGDLSVYWYQQSLDQGLQFLIQYYNGEERAKGNILERFSAQQFPDLHSELNLSSLELGDSALYFCASSVGENLLFYEQYFGPGTRLTVT.

This chain links TRBV20-1 with TRBJ2-3; D uncertain. The V gene's germline CDR1 is DFQATT and CDR2 SNEGSKA (reference sequence). V lost 2 bases, J lost 5 bases, and 5 bases lay in between. This CDR3 has 11 residues. The CDR3 here is CSARSGDTQYF. The CDR3, as DNA: TGCAGTGCTAGATCCGGAGATACGCAGTATTTT.

The V call is TRBV7-8, the J call TRBJ2-4; no definite D call. Germline CDR1 and CDR2: SGHVS and FQNEAQ. The V end was cut by 5 bases, the J end by 0 bases, with 14 bases between. The length of the CDR3 is 16 residues. This chain's CDR3 is CASSGSRTLAKNIQYF. The CDR3 DNA is TGTGCCAGCAGCGGCAGTCGAACCCTAGCCAAAAACATTCAGTACTTC. Complete variable domain (other parts from reference TRBV7-8 and TRBJ2-4): GAGVSQSPRYKVAKRGQDVALRCDPISGHVSLFWYQQALGQGPEFLTYFQNEAQLDKSGLPSDRFFAERPEGSVSTLKIQRTQQEDSAVYLCASSGSRTLAKNIQYFGAGTRLSVL.